The 3 T cell receptor beta chains below were found in one sample sequenced in a study of T cells in Graves' hyperthyroidism and ophthalmopathy. Amplification of TCR beta CDR3 regions was performed using RNA transcripts as template. First-round RT-PCR of the TCR CDR3 relied on the HTBI primer set. TCRdb reprocessed the multiplex PCR reads via MiXCR and lists one record per CDR3 protein. This table has about 420,000 distinct CDR3 sequences, approximately 14% appearing once. Sequenced input: blood. The receptors originated from a young woman with Graves' hyperthyroidism.

This chain joins TRBV7-6 and TRBJ2-2; D tentatively fits TRBD1 or TRBD2 (5 bases each). There are 17 residues in the CDR3. V was clipped by 5 bases and J by 4 bases, with 20 bases between them. Germline V CDR1 and CDR2: SGHVS, FNYEAQ. The CDR3 is CASSVPAGRESTGELFF. CDR3 nucleotide sequence: TGTGCCAGCAGCGTTCCGGCCGGCAGGGAGAGCACCGGGGAGCTGTTTTTT.

In this sample, this clonotype turned up many times. CDR3 nucleotides: TGTGCCAGCAGCTTAGGTCGGCAGGGATCATTTCACAATGAGCAGTTCTTC. Translating it yields CASSLGRQGSFHNEQFF. The rearrangement uses TRBV7-9 and TRBJ2-1; D is perhaps TRBD1 (5 bases). The CDR3 has 17 residues. Between the trimmed V and J ends, which lost 1 base and 5 bases, there was a span of 18 bases. Germline V lookup: CDR1 SEHNR, CDR2 FQNEAQ (reference sequence).

V gene TRBV4-1 combines with J gene TRBJ1-4; D call uncertain. Germline CDR1 and CDR2: MGHRA and YSYEKL. V lost 8 bases and J 7 bases, leaving 14 bases between the germline ends. CDR3 length: 13 residues. In DNA form, the CDR3 reads TGCGCCAGCGCCCTTTTGGCTAGTGAAAAACTGTTTTTT. It translates to CASALLASEKLFF.